By proportion, the clone carrying this T cell receptor (beta chain) is medium-sized. Antigen: not known. The data derive from a study of metastatic and nonmetastatic thyroid tumors. Study-level background: Across peripheral blood and tumor or nodule tissue samples taken from malignant and benign thyroid patients, the repertoires were compared with one another. Broader study findings: Significantly higher TCR beta diversity was reportedly seen in malignant thyroid tumors than benign nodules, in blood and tumor.

As processed by the authors: CDR3 differences across clinicopathological groups were used to build a distant-metastasis classifier for papillary thyroid cancer. Through MiXCR, TCRdb re-clonotyped the PCR reads. These V and J calls derive from TCRdb rather than the authors' analysis. This repertoire shows approximately 15,000 clones, roughly a quarter found once; its top ten account for approximately 8.4%. Germline V lookup: CDR1 GTSNPN, CDR2 SVGIG (reference sequence). Trimming took off 3 bases at V and 8 bases at J, with 8 bases between the two ends. The CDR3 totals 11 residues. All patients were treatment-naive before thyroid surgery.

The source is a female donor with papillary thyroid cancer or a benign thyroid nodule (not recorded which). Some clones in this sample may be carry-over from other donors' samples. The sample taken for sequencing was tumor tissue. The chain links TRBV30 to TRBJ1-3, with D maybe TRBD1 (6 bases). CDR3 protein: CAWRQGYTIYF. CDR3 in DNA: TGTGCCTGGAGGCAGGGGTACACCATATATTTT.